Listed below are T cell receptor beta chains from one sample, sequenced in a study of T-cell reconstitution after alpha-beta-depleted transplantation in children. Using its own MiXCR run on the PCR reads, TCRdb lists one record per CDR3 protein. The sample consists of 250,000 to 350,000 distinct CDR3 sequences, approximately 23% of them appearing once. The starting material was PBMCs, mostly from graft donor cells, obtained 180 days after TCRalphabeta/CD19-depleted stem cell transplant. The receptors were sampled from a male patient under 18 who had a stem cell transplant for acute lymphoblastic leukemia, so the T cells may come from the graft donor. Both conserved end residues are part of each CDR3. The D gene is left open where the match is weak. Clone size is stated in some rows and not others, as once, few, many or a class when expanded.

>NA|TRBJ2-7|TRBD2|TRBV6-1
TGTGCCAGCCACAGAACCGGGGCTAGCGGGGCCTACGAGCAGTACTTC
CASHRTGASGAYEQYF
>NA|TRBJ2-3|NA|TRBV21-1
TGTGCCAGCAGCAGCCGAAACACAAAGCGCACAGATACGCAGTATTTT
CASSSRNTKRTDTQYF
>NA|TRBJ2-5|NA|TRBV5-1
TGCGCCAGCAGCTTGGCTCGGGGTTCAGAGACCCAGTACTTC
CASSLARGSETQYF
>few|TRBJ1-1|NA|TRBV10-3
TGTGCCATCAGTGAACGGGGTGTGAATTCGGCTTTCTTT
CAISERGVNSAFF
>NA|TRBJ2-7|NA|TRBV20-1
TGCAGTGCTAGAGATATGGGAGACTACGAGCAGTACTTC
CSARDMGDYEQYF
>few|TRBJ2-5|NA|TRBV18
TGTGCCAGCTCACCACCGGGGTCTCAAGAGACCCAGTACTTC
CASSPPGSQETQYF
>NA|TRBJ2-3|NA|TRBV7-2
TGTGCCAGCAGCCCGGGACTGATTAGCACAGATACGCAGTATTTT
CASSPGLISTDTQYF
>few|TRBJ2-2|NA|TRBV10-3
TGTGCCATCGCCGGGACTTACACCGGGGAGCTGTTTTTT
CAIAGTYTGELFF
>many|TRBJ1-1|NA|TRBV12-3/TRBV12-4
TGTGCCAGCAGTTTAGCCGAGGACACTGAAGCTTTCTTT
CASSLAEDTEAFF
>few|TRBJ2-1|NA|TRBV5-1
TGCGCCAGCAGCTTGTGGCCAAGCTCCTACAATGAGCAGTTCTTC
CASSLWPSSYNEQFF
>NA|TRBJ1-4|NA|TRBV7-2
TGTGCCAGCAGCTTAAGTGGACCGCGAAATGAAAAACTGTTTTTT
CASSLSGPRNEKLFF
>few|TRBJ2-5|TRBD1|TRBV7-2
TGTGCCAGCAGCTTAGCGGGACAGGGGGCGATCTTCGGGACCCAGTACTTC
CASSLAGQGAIFGTQYF
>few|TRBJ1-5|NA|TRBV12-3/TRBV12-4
TGTGCCAGCAGGAATTTAGGGTATAGCAATCAGCCCCAGCATTTT
CASRNLGYSNQPQHF
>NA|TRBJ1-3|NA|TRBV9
TGTGCCAGCAGCGTAGCCCGGGACTCTGGAAACACCATATATTTT
CASSVARDSGNTIYF
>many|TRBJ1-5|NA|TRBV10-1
TGCGCCAGCAGCGGGGGTGGGAATCAGCCCCAGCATTTT
CASSGGGNQPQHF
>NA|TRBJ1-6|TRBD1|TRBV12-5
TGTGCTAGTGGTACATTCCGGACAGGGGGCAATTCACCCCTCCACTTT
CASGTFRTGGNSPLHF
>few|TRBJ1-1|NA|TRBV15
TGTGCCACCAGCCGCCAGGGGCAGAGGACTGAAGCTTTCTTT
CATSRQGQRTEAFF
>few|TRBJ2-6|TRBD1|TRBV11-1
TGTGCCAGCAGCTTAGGCCCGACAGGGCCCCCCACTGGGGCCAACGTCCTGACTTTC
CASSLGPTGPPTGANVLTF
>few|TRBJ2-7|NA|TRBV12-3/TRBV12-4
TGTGCCAGCAGTTTCCGGCGGTTCGCGTACGAGCAGTACTTC
CASSFRRFAYEQYF
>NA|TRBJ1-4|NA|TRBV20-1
TGCAGGGCCGAGTCAACTAATGAAAAACTGTTTTTT
CRAESTNEKLFF
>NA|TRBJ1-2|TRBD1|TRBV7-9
TGTGCCAGCAGCTTAGAGGGACGCCGACAGGGATCAAGCGGCTACACCTTC
CASSLEGRRQGSSGYTF
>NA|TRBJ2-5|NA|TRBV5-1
TGCGCCAGCAGCTTGGAATGGGTTAGGGAGACCCAGTACTTC
CASSLEWVRETQYF
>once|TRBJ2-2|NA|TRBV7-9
TGTGCCAGCAGTTTTAGCTTGGGTCCCCTGAACACCAGGGAGCTGTTTTTT
CASSFSLGPLNTRELFF
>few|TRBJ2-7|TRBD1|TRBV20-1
TGCAGCCCAGAACTATCAGGGGGCCGGGTCGAGCAGTACTTC
CSPELSGGRVEQYF
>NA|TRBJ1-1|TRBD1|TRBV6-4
TGTGCCAGCAGCCGGGACAGCAACCTGAACACTGAAGCTTTCTTT
CASSRDSNLNTEAFF
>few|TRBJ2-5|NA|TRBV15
TGTGCCACCAGCAGAGATCAGGTTCTCAGGAGGTACTTC
CATSRDQVLRRYF
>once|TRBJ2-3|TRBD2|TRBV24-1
TGTGCCACCAGTGATTTGCTGCGGGAGGGCACAGATACGCAGTATTTT
CATSDLLREGTDTQYF
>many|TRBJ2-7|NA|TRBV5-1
TGCGCCAGCAGCTTGGTCGGGAGCAACGAGCAGTACTTC
CASSLVGSNEQYF
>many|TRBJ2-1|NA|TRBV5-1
TGCGCCAGCAGCTTAGCCGGGTTGCAGTTCTTC
CASSLAGLQFF
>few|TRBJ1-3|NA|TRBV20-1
TGCAGTGCTGCAGGGTCGAACAGTTGGACCATATATTTT
CSAAGSNSWTIYF
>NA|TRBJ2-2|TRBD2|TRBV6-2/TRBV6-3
TGTGCCAGCAGTCGGCTAGCGGGAGGGCTGCCCGGGGAGCTGTTTTTT
CASSRLAGGLPGELFF
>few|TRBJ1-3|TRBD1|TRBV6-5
TGTGCCAGCAGTTACTCGGGACAGGTCGGAAACACCATATATTTT
CASSYSGQVGNTIYF
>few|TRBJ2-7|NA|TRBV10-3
TGTGCCATCAGTCGACGTGGGAGCTCCTACGAGCAGTACTTC
CAISRRGSSYEQYF
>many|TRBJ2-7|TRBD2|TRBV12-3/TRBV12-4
TGTGCCAGCAGTTGGGGGGGAGGCTACGAGCAGTACTTC
CASSWGGGYEQYF